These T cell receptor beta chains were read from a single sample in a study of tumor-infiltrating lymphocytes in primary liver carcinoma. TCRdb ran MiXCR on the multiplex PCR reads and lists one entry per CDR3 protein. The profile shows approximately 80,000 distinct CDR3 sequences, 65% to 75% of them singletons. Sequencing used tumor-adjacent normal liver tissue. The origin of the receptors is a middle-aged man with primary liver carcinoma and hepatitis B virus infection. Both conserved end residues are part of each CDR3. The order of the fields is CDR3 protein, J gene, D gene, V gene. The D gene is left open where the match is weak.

CSVELPRQGITPGYTF | TRBJ1-2 | TRBD1 | TRBV29-1
CASSIGGDRGISLSGANVLTF | TRBJ2-6 | TRBD1 | TRBV11-2
CASFESGTDGCTF | TRBJ1-2 | TRBD1 | TRBV28
CASSQDSQAGESSAKTQYF | TRBJ2-5 | TRBD2 | TRBV4-3
CASSENVGGTYEQYF | TRBJ2-7 | - | TRBV6-1
CASSTRQGGYGYTF | TRBJ1-2 | TRBD1 | TRBV5-5
CASSSNTGNQPQYF | - | - | TRBV6-6
CTSSLIGTDTRYF | TRBJ2-3 | TRBD1 | TRBV11-2
CASSEGTGDSDQPQHF | TRBJ1-5 | TRBD1 | TRBV6-1
CASRPGTRATEQYF | TRBJ2-7 | TRBD2 | TRBV12-3/TRBV12-4
CTSSWGNNSPLHF | TRBJ1-6 | - | TRBV13
CASSPEQAGAYNEQFF | TRBJ2-1 | TRBD2 | TRBV4-1
CANRDWTHDIQYF | TRBJ2-4 | - | TRBV11-2
CASSLDMGRFHEEYF | TRBJ2-7 | - | TRBV28
CSVERQYNTGEPFF | TRBJ2-2 | - | TRBV29-1
CASSQDPGLAGGPRETQYF | TRBJ2-5 | TRBD2 | TRBV4-2
CSVEGGPMHGYTF | TRBJ1-2 | - | TRBV29-1
CASSQDYWPEVGDLFF | TRBJ2-2 | - | TRBV4-3
CASGSGTSVGYDQYF | TRBJ2-7 | TRBD2 | TRBV12-3/TRBV12-4
CASSLESGSGYEQYF | TRBJ2-7 | TRBD2 | TRBV5-1
CASSPGGGETQYF | TRBJ2-5 | TRBD2 | TRBV5-4
CASSLGGTQVTQYF | TRBJ2-3 | - | TRBV28
CAITEIRLRTYDQYF | TRBJ2-7 | - | TRBV10-3
CASSLDLGGLGLFF | TRBJ1-4 | - | TRBV11-2
CAISESGVPFMGEGDTIYF | TRBJ1-3 | - | TRBV10-3
CASSQVPWDNEQYF | TRBJ2-7 | - | TRBV4-1
CATTGTVSSPGGYTF | TRBJ1-2 | TRBD1 | TRBV10-2
CAGTGLAARAGELFF | TRBJ2-2 | TRBD2 | TRBV6-2/TRBV6-3
CVTYSGGFYEQYF | TRBJ2-7 | - | TRBV28
CASGLQWGGIDTQYF | TRBJ2-3 | TRBD2 | TRBV6-6
CASSQTGTSVEQYF | TRBJ2-7 | TRBD2 | TRBV6-2/TRBV6-3
CTSSFAGFYEHYF | TRBJ2-7 | - | TRBV28
CASSQERAVEYEQYF | TRBJ2-7 | - | TRBV4-3
CATSQTPCGGKETQYF | TRBJ2-5 | TRBD2 | TRBV11-2